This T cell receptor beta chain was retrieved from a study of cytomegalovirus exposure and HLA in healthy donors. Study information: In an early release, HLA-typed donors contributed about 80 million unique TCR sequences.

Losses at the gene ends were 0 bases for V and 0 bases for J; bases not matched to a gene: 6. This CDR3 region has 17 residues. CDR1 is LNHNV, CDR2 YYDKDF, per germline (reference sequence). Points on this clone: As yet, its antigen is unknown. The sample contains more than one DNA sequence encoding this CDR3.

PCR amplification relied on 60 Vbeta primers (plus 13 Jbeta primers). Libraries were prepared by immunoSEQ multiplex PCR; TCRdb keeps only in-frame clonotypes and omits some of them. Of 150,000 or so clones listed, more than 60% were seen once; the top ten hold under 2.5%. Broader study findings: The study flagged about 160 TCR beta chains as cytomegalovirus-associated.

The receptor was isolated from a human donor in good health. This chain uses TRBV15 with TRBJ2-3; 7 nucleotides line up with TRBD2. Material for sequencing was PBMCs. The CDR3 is CATSRDRRGLSTDTQYF. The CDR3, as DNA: TGTGCCACCAGCAGAGATCGGCGGGGGTTAAGCACAGATACGCAGTATTTT.